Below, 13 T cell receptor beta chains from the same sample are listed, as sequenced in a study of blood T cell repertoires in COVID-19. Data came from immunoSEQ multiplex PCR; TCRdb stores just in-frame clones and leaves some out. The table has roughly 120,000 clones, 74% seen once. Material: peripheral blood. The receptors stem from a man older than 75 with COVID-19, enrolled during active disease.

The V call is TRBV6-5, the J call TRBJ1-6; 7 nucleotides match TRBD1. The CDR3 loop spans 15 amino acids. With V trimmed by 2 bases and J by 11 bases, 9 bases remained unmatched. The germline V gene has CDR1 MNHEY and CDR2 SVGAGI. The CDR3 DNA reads TGTGCCAGCAGTTACACAGACAGGGTTGTGGCACCCCTCCACTTT. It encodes CASSYTDRVVAPLHF.

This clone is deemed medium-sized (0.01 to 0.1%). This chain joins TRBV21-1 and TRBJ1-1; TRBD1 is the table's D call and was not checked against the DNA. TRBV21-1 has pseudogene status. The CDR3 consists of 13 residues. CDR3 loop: CASSNWGHTEAFF. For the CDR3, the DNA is TGTGCCAGCAGCAATTGGGGCCACACTGAAGCTTTCTTT.

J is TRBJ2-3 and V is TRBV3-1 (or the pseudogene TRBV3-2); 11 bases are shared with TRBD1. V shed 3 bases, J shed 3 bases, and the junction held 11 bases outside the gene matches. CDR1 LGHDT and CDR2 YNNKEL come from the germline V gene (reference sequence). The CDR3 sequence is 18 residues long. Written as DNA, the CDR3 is TGTGCCAGCAGCCACGGACAGGGGGCAAGTATCGCTACAGATACGCAGTATTTT. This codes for CASSHGQGASIATDTQYF.

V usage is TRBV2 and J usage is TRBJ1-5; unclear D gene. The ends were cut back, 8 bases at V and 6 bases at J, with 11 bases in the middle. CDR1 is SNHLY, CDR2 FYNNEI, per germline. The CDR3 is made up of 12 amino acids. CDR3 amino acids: CASRSTTQPQHF. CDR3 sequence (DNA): TGTGCCAGCCGTAGCACAACTCAGCCCCAGCATTTT.

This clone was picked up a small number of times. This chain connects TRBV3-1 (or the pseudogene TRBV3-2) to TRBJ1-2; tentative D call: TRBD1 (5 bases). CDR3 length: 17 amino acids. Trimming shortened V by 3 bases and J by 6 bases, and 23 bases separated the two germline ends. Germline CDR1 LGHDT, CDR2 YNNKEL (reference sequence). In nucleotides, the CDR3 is TGTGCCAGCAGCCATGGTAGTGCTGAGGGGACTGTCGATGGCTACACCTTC. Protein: CASSHGSAEGTVDGYTF.

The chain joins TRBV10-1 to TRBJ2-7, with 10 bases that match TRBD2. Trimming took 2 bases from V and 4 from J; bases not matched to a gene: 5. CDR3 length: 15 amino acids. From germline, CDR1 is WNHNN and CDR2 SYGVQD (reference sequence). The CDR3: CASSEGLAGAYEQYF. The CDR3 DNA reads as TGCGCCAGCAGTGAGGGGCTAGCGGGAGCTTACGAGCAGTACTTC.

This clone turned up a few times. CDR3 amino acids: CASSSPGRGSYEQYF. CDR3 in DNA: TGTGCCAGCAGTTCCCCGGGGAGAGGCTCCTACGAGCAGTACTTC. The genes are TRBV28 and TRBJ2-7; tentative D call: TRBD2 (5 bases). V was cut by 4 bases and J by 0 bases, with 13 bases left in between. Germline V gives CDR1 MDHEN, CDR2 SYDVKM. CDR3 length: 15 amino acids.

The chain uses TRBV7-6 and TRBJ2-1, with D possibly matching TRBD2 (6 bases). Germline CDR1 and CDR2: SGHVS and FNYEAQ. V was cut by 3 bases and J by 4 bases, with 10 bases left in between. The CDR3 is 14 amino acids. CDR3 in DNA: TGTGCCAGCAGCTTTACGGGACTTTACAATGAGCAGTTCTTC. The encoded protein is CASSFTGLYNEQFF.

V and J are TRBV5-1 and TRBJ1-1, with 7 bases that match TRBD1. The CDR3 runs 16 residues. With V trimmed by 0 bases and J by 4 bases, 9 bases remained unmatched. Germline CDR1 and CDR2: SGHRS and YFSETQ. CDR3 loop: CASSLAEQGLSTEAFF. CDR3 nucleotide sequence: TGCGCCAGCAGCTTGGCGGAACAGGGGCTGAGCACTGAAGCTTTCTTT.

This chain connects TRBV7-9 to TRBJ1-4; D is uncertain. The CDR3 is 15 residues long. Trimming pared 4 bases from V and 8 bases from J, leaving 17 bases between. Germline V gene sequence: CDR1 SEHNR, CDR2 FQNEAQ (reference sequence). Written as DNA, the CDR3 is TGTGCCAGCAGCTACGCAGGCCTTGGGCCAGAAAAACTGTTTTTT. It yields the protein CASSYAGLGPEKLFF.

The CDR3 is CASSQDLSGFYSPLHF. For the CDR3, the DNA is TGTGCCAGCAGCCAAGATCTGTCGGGATTTTATTCACCCCTCCACTTT. This chain links TRBV14 with TRBJ1-6; unclear D gene. The V end lost 0 bases, the J end lost 8 bases, and 14 bases lay between the germline ends. In germline, CDR1 is SGHDN, CDR2 FVKESK. This CDR3 spans 16 amino acids.

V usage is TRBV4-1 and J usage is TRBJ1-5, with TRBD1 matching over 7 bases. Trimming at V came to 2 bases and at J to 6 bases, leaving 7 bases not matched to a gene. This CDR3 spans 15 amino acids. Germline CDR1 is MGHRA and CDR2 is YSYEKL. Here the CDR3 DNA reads TGCGCCAGCAGCCAACGGGCAGGGGGGTTTCAGCCCCAGCATTTT. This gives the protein CASSQRAGGFQPQHF.

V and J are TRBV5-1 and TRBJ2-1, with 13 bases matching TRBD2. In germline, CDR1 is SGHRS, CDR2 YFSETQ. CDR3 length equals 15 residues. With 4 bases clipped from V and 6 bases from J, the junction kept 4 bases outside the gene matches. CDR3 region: CASSPGLAGINEQFF. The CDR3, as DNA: TGCGCCAGCAGCCCGGGACTAGCGGGAATCAATGAGCAGTTCTTC.